One and the same sample provided the 18 T cell receptor beta chains below, sequenced in a study of blood T cell repertoires in COVID-19. Only in-frame clones appear in the TCRdb table, and some are missing; sequencing was by immunoSEQ multiplex PCR. This sample carries more than 300,000 clones, 80% to 85% of them seen once, and the ten largest clones take 5.1%. Sequenced material: PBMCs or T cells enriched from blood (not recorded which). The receptor source for this set is a woman aged 50 to 60 who had recovered from COVID-19.

This clone was recorded only once. The chain links TRBV6-5 to TRBJ2-7; D remains unclear. The CDR3 contains 15 residues. V lost 0 bases and J lost 0, with 9 bases in between. CDR1 and CDR2 (germline): MNHEY, SVGAGI. CDR3 nucleotides: TGTGCCAGCAGTTACTCATCTAGTTACTCCTACGAGCAGTACTTC. It translates to CASSYSSSYSYEQYF.

The chain combines TRBV6-5 with TRBJ1-3, with a weak D call TRBD1 (5 bases). Germline CDR1 and CDR2: MNHEY and SVGAGI. The V end was cut by 8 bases, the J end by 0 bases, with 11 bases between. There are 14 residues in the CDR3. CDR3 sequence (DNA): TGTGCCAGCGTCCAGGGTCGCTCTGGAAACACCATATATTTT. Residues: CASVQGRSGNTIYF.

This clone was counted a single time. The CDR3 protein is CASSPNDNSRGTEAFF. The CDR3 bases are TGTGCCAGCTCACCCAACGACAATTCACGGGGCACTGAAGCTTTCTTT. The chain is built from TRBV18 and TRBJ1-1, with D unresolved. This CDR3 contains 16 residues. V was cut by 3 bases and J by 4 bases, with 18 bases left in between. Germline values: CDR1 KGHSH, CDR2 LQKENI.

The CDR3 region is CASSLGPGQGEKGYGYTF. For the CDR3, the DNA is TGTGCCAGCAGCTTGGGTCCGGGACAGGGAGAAAAAGGCTATGGCTACACCTTC. The chain employs TRBV5-6 and TRBJ1-2, with 9 nucleotides matching TRBD1. The CDR3 is made up of 18 amino acids. Trimming took 0 bases from V and 4 from J; bases not matched to a gene: 13. CDR1 and CDR2 from the germline V gene are SGHDT and YYEEEE.

This chain links TRBV6-5 with TRBJ1-2; possible D gene TRBD1, 5 bases. The germline V gene encodes CDR1 MNHEY and CDR2 SVGAGI. The CDR3 has 16 amino acids. V was pared by 0 bases and J by 0 bases, with 11 bases between. The CDR3 sequence is CASSYSRTRANYGYTF. CDR3 coding DNA: TGTGCCAGCAGTTACTCGCGGACCAGGGCTAACTATGGCTACACCTTC.

This sequence joins TRBV10-3 and TRBJ1-1, with 10 bases aligning to TRBD1. CDR3 length equals 15 residues. V lost 6 bases, J lost 0 bases, and 4 bases stayed unmatched. Germline V lookup: CDR1 ENHRY, CDR2 SYGVKD. CDR3 DNA: TGTGCCATCAGATCCGGGACAGGGGTGAACACTGAAGCTTTCTTT. As protein: CAIRSGTGVNTEAFF.

V is TRBV25-1 and J is TRBJ2-7; D is unresolved. V gave up 5 bases and J gave up 3 bases, with 20 bases separating them. CDR3 size: 16 residues. Germline lookup yields CDR1 MGHDK and CDR2 SYGVNS. The CDR3 reads CASSPPPSKQSYEQYF. The CDR3 DNA follows: TGTGCCAGCAGTCCTCCTCCATCGAAACAGAGCTACGAGCAGTACTTC.

The V gene is TRBV5-5, the J gene TRBJ1-1, with TRBD1 as a possible D gene (5 bases). Trimming left V 3 bases short and J 3 bases short, with 9 bases between. Per germline, CDR1 SGHKS and CDR2 YYEKEE (reference sequence). The CDR3 is 13 amino acids. The CDR3 spells CASSWTGDTEAFF. As DNA, the CDR3 is TGTGCCAGCAGCTGGACGGGGGACACTGAAGCTTTCTTT.

This chain joins TRBV9 and TRBJ1-1, with D perhaps TRBD1 (5 bases). This CDR3 is built from 14 residues. Germline V gene lookup returns CDR1 SGDLS and CDR2 YYNGEE. Deletions cut 3 bases from V and 4 bases from J, with 13 bases between. This CDR3 reads CASSGQGGRTEAFF. CDR3 nucleotides: TGTGCCAGCAGCGGTCAGGGAGGGCGCACTGAAGCTTTCTTT.

This chain joins TRBV4-3 and TRBJ1-1; possibly TRBD1 for D (6 bases). V lost 3 bases, J lost 0 bases, and 14 bases lay in between. The CDR3 has 16 amino acids. Germline CDR1 and CDR2: LGHNA and YSLEER. The chain's CDR3 is CASSQQTGYMNTEAFF. The CDR3 region has the DNA TGCGCCAGCAGCCAGCAGACAGGCTACATGAACACTGAAGCTTTCTTT.

V is TRBV6-5 and J is TRBJ2-7; TRBD1 matches at 10 bases. J gave up 2 bases and V 6 bases, and 7 bases lay outside the gene matches. The germline CDR1 and CDR2 sequences are MNHEY and SVGAGI. CDR3 length: 15 amino acids. CDR3 sequence: CASRVRGQGPYEQYF. In nucleotides, the CDR3 is TGTGCCAGCAGGGTAAGGGGACAGGGGCCCTACGAGCAGTACTTC.

The V gene is TRBV10-3, the J gene TRBJ1-1; the match to TRBD1 covers 9 bases. This CDR3 has 13 residues. V gave up 6 bases and J gave up 1 base; unmatched junction bases: 0. Germline-derived CDR1 and CDR2 are ENHRY and SYGVKD. The CDR3 region is CAIRGQGNTEAFF. For the CDR3, the DNA is TGTGCCATCAGGGGACAGGGGAACACTGAAGCTTTCTTT.

This chain uses TRBV4-3 with TRBJ2-6; D might be TRBD1 (5 bases). V lost 2 bases to trimming and J lost 0 bases, with 23 bases between them. CDR1 is LGHNA and CDR2 is YSLEER in the germline V gene. CDR3 length equals 21 residues. The CDR3 coding sequence is TGCGCCAGCAGCCAAAATGGGCCTGTGAAGGGGCCCCGCTCTGGGGCCAACGTCCTGACTTTC. Translated, it gives CASSQNGPVKGPRSGANVLTF.

This sequence joins TRBV19 and TRBJ1-2, with TRBD1 matching 10 bases. CDR1 and CDR2 (germline): LNHDA, SQIVND (reference sequence). The CDR3 runs to 14 residues. V lost 5 bases to trimming and J lost 6 bases; unmatched junction nucleotides: 6. CDR3 nucleotides: TGTGCCAGTAGTGTGCGGACAGGGGGTAATGGCTACACCTTC. This codes for CASSVRTGGNGYTF.

In its sample, this clone was seen a few times. V usage is TRBV11-2 and J usage is TRBJ1-4, with 8 bases identical to TRBD1. Germline loops: CDR1 SGHAT, CDR2 FQNNGV. J lost 5 bases, V lost 5 bases, and 7 bases had no gene match. The CDR3 loop spans 15 amino acids. CDR3 sequence: CASSLQTGVNEKLFF. CDR3 sequence (DNA): TGTGCCAGCAGCCTACAGACAGGGGTGAATGAAAAACTGTTTTTT.

This clone occurred a few times. The chain is built from TRBV11-3 and TRBJ1-1, with D unclear. The CDR3 totals 13 residues. Between the trimmed V and J ends, which lost 1 base and 4 bases, there was a span of 7 bases. CDR1 and CDR2 from the germline V gene are SGHNT and YENEEA. CDR3 nucleotides: TGTGCCAGCAGCTTAGGAGTCGGCACTGAAGCTTTCTTT. Translating gives CASSLGVGTEAFF.

This chain uses TRBV15 with TRBJ1-2, with TRBD1 matching 8 bases. Germline V gene sequence: CDR1 LNHNV, CDR2 YYDKDF (reference sequence). The CDR3 totals 13 residues. The junction had 4 bases not matched to a gene; V was cut back by 3 bases and J by 7 bases. The CDR3 region has the DNA TGTGCCACCAGCAGGGACAGGGTCTCTGGCTACACCTTC. It is translated as CATSRDRVSGYTF.

This sequence joins TRBV21-1 and TRBJ2-4; the table's D call TRBD1 went unverified against the DNA. TRBV21-1 is classified as a pseudogene. This CDR3 comprises 20 residues. The CDR3 is CASSNTRTHPLELAKNIQYF. CDR3 in DNA: TGTGCCAGCAGCAATACCAGGACACACCCGCTGGAACTAGCCAAAAACATTCAGTACTTC.